The 4 T cell receptor beta chains listed next were all sequenced from one sample in a study of blood T cell repertoires in COVID-19. Profiled with immunoSEQ multiplex PCR; TCRdb holds only in-frame clones, not every one. The sample holds 200,000 or so clones; approximately 83% are singletons and the top ten take approximately 7.9%. The specimen sequenced was PBMCs or T cells enriched from blood (not recorded which). The source of these receptors is a man between 35 and 55 years old who had recovered from COVID-19.

The CDR3 loop reads CASSLEGAVNTEAFF. As DNA, the CDR3 is TGTGCCAGCAGCTTGGAGGGGGCGGTGAACACTGAAGCTTTCTTT. This chain connects TRBV7-6 to TRBJ1-1; 7 bases agree with TRBD1. The length of the CDR3 is 15 residues. Losses at the gene ends were 3 bases for V and 0 bases for J; bases not matched to a gene: 4. The germline CDR1 and CDR2 sequences are SGHVS and FNYEAQ.

The chain uses TRBV5-1 and TRBJ1-1, with D possibly TRBD1 on 5 matching bases. The V end lost 4 bases, the J end lost 4 bases, and 14 bases lay between the germline ends. CDR1 and CDR2 from the germline V gene are SGHRS and YFSETQ. The CDR3 has 14 residues. The CDR3: CASSATGTSTEAFF. CDR3 in DNA: TGCGCCAGCAGCGCAACAGGTACGAGCACTGAAGCTTTCTTT.

This chain links TRBV9 with TRBJ1-1; no clear D. CDR3 length: 14 residues. Germline CDR1 and CDR2: SGDLS and YYNGEE. The V gene lost 6 bases and the J gene lost 2 bases, with 14 bases spanning the gap. In DNA, the CDR3 is TGTGCCAGCACTCCGACAAGATCCAACACTGAAGCTTTCTTT. Its protein is CASTPTRSNTEAFF.

This chain joins TRBV28 and TRBJ1-1; 9 nucleotides agree with TRBD1. Germline V lookup: CDR1 MDHEN, CDR2 SYDVKM. The trim removed 8 bases at V and 7 bases at J, leaving 14 bases unmatched. The CDR3 totals 15 residues. CDR3 loop: CASFIPGQGSGEAFF. In nucleotides, the CDR3 is TGTGCCAGCTTCATTCCGGGACAGGGATCGGGTGAAGCTTTCTTT.